This T cell receptor beta chain emerged from a study of T-cell memory formation after mild COVID-19. As for the study in general: The two donors had largely donor-specific TCR clusters. Study-wide points: Certain responding clones were present in pre-infection memory, suggesting participation of cross-reactive memory.

TCRdb used MiXCR to reprocess the 5' RACE reads, holding one entry per CDR3 protein. Of 450,000 or so distinct CDR3 sequences listed, 25% are singletons. This clonotype has a count of ten or more. What it binds is unknown. There are 13 residues in the CDR3. V lost 5 bases, J lost 5 bases, and 9 bases lay in between. Germline lookup yields CDR1 LNHDA and CDR2 SQIVND (reference sequence). The gene calls are TRBV19 and TRBJ2-2; D may be TRBD2 (5 bases). The receptor comes from an adult woman who had mild COVID-19 (a few samples of this study predate the infection). Cell type and time point are not known. Specimen: PBMCs or a T cell subset sorted from them (not recorded which). CDR3 loop: CASSSGVTGELFF. CDR3 coding DNA: TGTGCCAGTAGTTCCGGGGTTACCGGGGAGCTGTTTTTT.